These 31 T cell receptor beta chains originate from one sample sequenced in a study of T cell responses to AZD1222 COVID-19 vaccine. Method: immunoSEQ multiplex PCR; TCRdb's copy keeps in-frame clones and lacks some. The sample lists 150,000 or so clones, approximately 78% seen once, with about 3.8% in the top ten. Sample: peripheral blood, taken on day 0 of MenACWY control vaccination. The receptor set was obtained from an adult in good health.

This clone was observed a single time. The chain uses TRBV7-9 and TRBJ1-5; unclear D gene. Germline CDR1 is SEHNR and CDR2 is FQNEAQ (reference sequence). V was pared by 1 base and J by 8 bases, with 6 bases between. The length of the CDR3 is 12 residues. The CDR3 is CASSLDVEPQHF. CDR3 nucleotide sequence: TGTGCCAGCAGCTTAGACGTGGAGCCCCAGCATTTT.

The V gene is TRBV4-1, the J gene TRBJ1-4, with D hard to call. The CDR3 is 15 amino acids. The germline CDR1 and CDR2 sequences are MGHRA and YSYEKL. The ends were cut back, 0 bases at V and 8 bases at J, with 13 bases in the middle. Here the CDR3 reads CASSQDGISREKLFF. DNA for the CDR3: TGCGCCAGCAGCCAAGACGGGATTAGTCGAGAAAAACTGTTTTTT.

V usage is TRBV24-1 and J usage is TRBJ2-1, with no clear D. CDR3 length: 12 residues. Germline V gene sequence: CDR1 KGHDR, CDR2 SFDVKD. Between the trimmed V and J ends, which lost 4 bases and 2 bases, there was a span of 2 bases. The CDR3 region has the DNA TGTGCCACCAGTGAGACCTACAATGAGCAGTTCTTC. Protein: CATSETYNEQFF.

V gene TRBV25-1 combines with J gene TRBJ1-5; D not certain. This CDR3 contains 12 residues. The germline V and J ends were trimmed by 1 base and 5 bases, with 3 bases remaining between them. Germline V gene sequence: CDR1 MGHDK, CDR2 SYGVNS. This chain's CDR3 is CASSEWDQPQHF. CDR3 DNA sequence: TGTGCCAGCAGTGAATGGGATCAGCCCCAGCATTTT.

V usage is TRBV9 and J usage is TRBJ2-1; either TRBD1 or TRBD2 may fit D (7 bases each). The CDR3 extends over 14 amino acids. Trimming removed 0 bases from V and 7 bases from J, with 11 bases in between. The germline CDR1 and CDR2 sequences are SGDLS and YYNGEE. The CDR3 DNA sequence: TGTGCCAGCAGCGTAGACAGGGGAGGGAATGAGCAGTTCTTC. Protein product: CASSVDRGGNEQFF.

The table lists this clone with a count of one. This sequence joins TRBV5-4 and TRBJ2-5, with D perhaps given as TRBD1 or TRBD2 (6 bases each). The CDR3 consists of 14 residues. Germline CDR1 and CDR2: SGHNT and YYREEE (reference sequence). Trimming took off 4 bases at V and 5 bases at J, with 15 bases between the two ends. The CDR3 nucleotides read TGTGCCAGCAGCAAAAACAGGGAGGTTGAGACCCAGTACTTC. Translation: CASSKNREVETQYF.

The CDR3 nucleotides read TGCAGTGCTAGTCGAGTAGAAGAGACCCAGTACTTC. Encoded protein: CSASRVEETQYF. This chain joins TRBV20-1 and TRBJ2-5, with D unresolved. Trimming pared 3 bases from V and 3 bases from J, leaving 8 bases between. Germline V CDR1 and CDR2: DFQATT, SNEGSKA (reference sequence). This CDR3 region has 12 residues.

The chain carries TRBV6-5 and TRBJ1-2; no definite D call. Germline values: CDR1 MNHEY, CDR2 SVGAGI. Between the trimmed V and J ends, which lost 1 base and 7 bases, there was a span of 10 bases. The CDR3 covers 13 residues. The CDR3 reads CASSYLGSLGYTF. The CDR3 DNA follows: TGTGCCAGCAGTTACTTGGGGAGTCTTGGCTACACCTTC.

The chain recombines TRBV2 with TRBJ1-2, with TRBD1 as a possible D gene (5 bases). The V end was cut by 5 bases, the J end by 4 bases, with 14 bases between. Germline lookup yields CDR1 SNHLY and CDR2 FYNNEI. The CDR3 is made up of 14 amino acids. Written as DNA, the CDR3 is TGTGCCAGCAGTCCCTCGGGGGTGGCCTATGGCTACACCTTC. Its protein product is CASSPSGVAYGYTF.

The rearrangement uses TRBV12-3 or TRBV12-4 and TRBJ1-1; no firm D call. Trimming took 7 bases from V and 8 from J, leaving 14 bases between them. The length of the CDR3 is 12 residues. The CDR3 bases are TGTGCCAGCACCCCCCCTTTATTAGAAGCTTTCTTT. Protein: CASTPPLLEAFF.

This clone has a handful of counts. The CDR3 is CASSFTGLNQPQHF. The CDR3 DNA is TGCGCCAGCAGCTTCACAGGCCTCAATCAGCCCCAGCATTTT. The chain employs TRBV5-1 and TRBJ1-5; D may be TRBD1 (5 bases). The CDR3 consists of 14 residues. Trimming stripped 2 bases from V and 3 bases from J, with 9 bases between. CDR1 and CDR2 from the germline V gene are SGHRS and YFSETQ.

The chain links TRBV7-2 to TRBJ1-4; D gene uncertain. CDR3 length: 15 residues. Trimming removed 5 bases at V and 0 bases at J, with 10 bases between. Germline V gene lookup returns CDR1 SGHTA and CDR2 FQGNSA. The CDR3 bases are TGTGCCAGCAGCCCCTCCACGGCAACTAATGAAAAACTGTTTTTT. Protein: CASSPSTATNEKLFF.

The V gene is TRBV6-5, the J gene TRBJ2-3; D not certain. The germline V gene encodes CDR1 MNHEY and CDR2 SVGAGI. V gave up 6 bases and J gave up 1 base, with 8 bases separating them. CDR3 size: 13 residues. CDR3 region: CASSFGGTDTQYF. CDR3 nucleotides: TGTGCCAGCAGCTTCGGTGGCACAGATACGCAGTATTTT.

The chain joins TRBV28 to TRBJ2-2, with a possible D match to TRBD2 (5 bases). CDR3 length: 16 residues. Per the germline V gene, CDR1 is MDHEN and CDR2 is SYDVKM. V lost 8 bases and J 1 base, leaving 17 bases between the germline ends. The CDR3 loop reads CASPRGTEENTGELFF. The CDR3 bases are TGTGCCAGCCCGAGAGGTACGGAGGAGAACACCGGGGAGCTGTTTTTT.

The CDR3 DNA sequence: TGTGCCAGCAGTGATTGGGAGACCCAGTACTTC. It specifies CASSDWETQYF. This chain connects TRBV2 to TRBJ2-5; D gene ambiguous. The CDR3 has 11 residues. From germline, CDR1 is SNHLY and CDR2 FYNNEI. Trimming cost V 3 bases and J 5 bases, with 4 bases left between them.

V usage is TRBV21-1 and J usage is TRBJ2-7; the table's D call, TRBD2, was not checked against the DNA. TRBV21-1 is given as a pseudogene. There are 17 residues in the CDR3. The CDR3 protein is CASSNRGLHSFSHEQYF. The CDR3 DNA follows: TGTGCCAGCAGCAATCGGGGACTTCACTCCTTTTCCCACGAGCAGTACTTC.

The chain joins TRBV3-1 (or the pseudogene TRBV3-2) to TRBJ2-1; 8 bases align to TRBD2. V lost 3 bases and J lost 7; bases outside the gene matches: 8. Germline lookup yields CDR1 LGHDT and CDR2 YNNKEL (reference sequence). The CDR3 has 15 residues. The CDR3: CASSQSRGGRNEQFF. As DNA, the CDR3 is TGTGCCAGCAGCCAGTCACGGGGGGGGAGGAATGAGCAGTTCTTC.

Turning to this clone: This sample also contains other DNA sequences that code for the same CDR3. The rearrangement links TRBV18 to TRBJ2-7; 9 nucleotides agree with TRBD1. From germline, CDR1 is KGHSH and CDR2 LQKENI. V lost 6 bases, J lost 0 bases, and 6 bases stayed unmatched. This CDR3 spans 15 amino acids. The CDR3 here is CASSPGTGSSYEQYF. The CDR3 bases are TGTGCCAGCTCCCCCGGGACAGGGAGCTCCTACGAGCAGTACTTC. Full variable domain (remainder filled in from reference TRBV18 and TRBJ2-7): NAGVMQNPRHLVRRRGQEARLRCSPMKGHSHVYWYRQLPEEGLKFMVYLQKENIIDESGMPKERFSAEFPKEGPSILRIQQVVRGDSAAYFCASSPGTGSSYEQYFGPGTRLTVT.

This chain connects TRBV2 to TRBJ1-6; no clear D gene. The V end was cut by 7 bases, the J end by 3 bases, with 13 bases between. The CDR3 spans 15 residues. Germline-derived CDR1 and CDR2 are SNHLY and FYNNEI. The DNA for the CDR3 is TGTGCCAGCACTGGAACGGGTGGCTATAATTCACCCCTCCACTTT. As protein: CASTGTGGYNSPLHF.

The chain uses TRBV7-8 and TRBJ2-2; D may be TRBD1 (6 bases). V lost 5 bases to trimming and J lost 3 bases, with 13 bases between them. Looked up from germline, CDR1 is SGHVS and CDR2 is FQNEAQ. The CDR3 covers 15 residues. CDR3 loop: CASSNRDTHTGELFF. In DNA form, the CDR3 reads TGTGCCAGCAGCAACCGGGACACACACACCGGGGAGCTGTTTTTT.

This clone was detected only once. CDR3 DNA: TGTGCCAGCAGCTTAACACATGGCTACACCTTC. Encoded protein: CASSLTHGYTF. The chain is built from TRBV5-6 and TRBJ1-2; unclear D gene. This CDR3 has 11 residues. Trimming stripped 2 bases from V and 6 bases from J, with 5 bases between. Germline V lookup: CDR1 SGHDT, CDR2 YYEEEE. The whole variable domain, remainder taken from reference TRBV5-6 and TRBJ1-2, is DAGVTQSPTHLIKTRGQQVTLRCSPKSGHDTVSWYQQALGQGPQFIFQYYEEEERQRGNFPDRFSGHQFPNYSSELNVNALLLGDSALYLCASSLTHGYTFGSGTRLTVV.

The chain links TRBV6-5 to TRBJ2-1; 9 bases match TRBD1. Germline CDR1 and CDR2: MNHEY and SVGAGI. V dropped 5 bases and J dropped 5; count of bases not matched to a gene: 7. This CDR3 has 15 residues. As DNA, the CDR3 is TGTGCCAGCAGTAACACCGGGACAGGGAACAATGAGCAGTTCTTC. It yields the protein CASSNTGTGNNEQFF.

The chain joins TRBV28 to TRBJ1-2; D unclear. Germline values: CDR1 MDHEN, CDR2 SYDVKM. Trimming removed 5 bases at V and 4 bases at J, with 11 bases between. The CDR3 extends over 13 amino acids. The CDR3 bases are TGTGCCAGCAGTGCGCAGGAGCGCTATGGCTACACCTTC. Its protein is CASSAQERYGYTF.

The rearrangement uses TRBV3-1 (or the pseudogene TRBV3-2) and TRBJ1-2, with a tentative D call TRBD1 (5 bases). V lost 4 bases to trimming and J lost 4 bases, with 19 bases between them. The CDR3 has 16 amino acids. Per germline, CDR1 LGHDT and CDR2 YNNKEL (reference sequence). The CDR3: CASSPARQGFPYGYTF. The CDR3 DNA follows: TGTGCCAGCAGCCCGGCACGGCAGGGCTTCCCCTATGGCTACACCTTC.

The chain links TRBV27 to TRBJ2-7, with D unresolved. Germline V gene sequence: CDR1 MNHEY, CDR2 SMNVEV (reference sequence). The CDR3 contains 12 residues. Deletions cut 5 bases from V and 3 bases from J, with 8 bases between. CDR3 nucleotide sequence: TGTGCCAGCAGTGCACAGCACTACGAGCAGTACGTC. Translation: CASSAQHYEQYV.

This chain links TRBV12-3 or TRBV12-4 with TRBJ1-1; 7 positions match TRBD1. This CDR3 has 13 residues. The V segment lost 6 bases and the J segment 1 base; nucleotides outside the gene matches: 2. The CDR3 region is CASRRQGNTEAFF. The CDR3 nucleotides read TGTGCCAGCAGACGACAGGGGAACACTGAAGCTTTCTTT.

This clone came up a few times. CDR3 bases: TGTGCCAGTGGACGACGGACAGCATATAGCAATCAGCCCCAGCATTTT. Its protein is CASGRRTAYSNQPQHF. The chain is built from TRBV19 and TRBJ1-5, with D perhaps TRBD1 (6 bases). Germline loops: CDR1 LNHDA, CDR2 SQIVND (reference sequence). The CDR3 runs to 16 residues. V lost 8 bases and J 0 bases, leaving 17 bases between the germline ends.

The chain carries TRBV29-1 and TRBJ1-2; the match to TRBD1 covers 7 bases. The germline CDR1 and CDR2 sequences are SQVTM and ANQGSEA. This CDR3 has 16 residues. V shed 1 base, J shed 4 bases, and the junction held 12 bases outside the gene matches. The CDR3 bases are TGCAGCGTTGAAGGGCAGACGGGGACAGCCTCCTATGGCTACACCTTC. Translation gives CSVEGQTGTASYGYTF. Complete variable domain (other parts from reference TRBV29-1 and TRBJ1-2): SAVISQKPSRDICQRGTSLTIQCQVDSQVTMMFWYRQQPGQSLTLIATANQGSEATYESGFVIDKFPISRPNLTFSTLTVSNMSPEDSSIYLCSVEGQTGTASYGYTFGSGTRLTVV.

The sample holds one count of this clone. The chain is built from TRBV10-3 and TRBJ1-1, with a possible D match to TRBD1 (5 bases). This CDR3 has 13 residues. V dropped 3 bases and J dropped 1 base, with 6 bases sitting between them. CDR1 and CDR2 (germline): ENHRY, SYGVKD. The CDR3 reads CAISDQGNTEAFF. Here the CDR3 DNA reads TGTGCCATCAGTGACCAGGGGAACACTGAAGCTTTCTTT.

V is TRBV12-5 and J is TRBJ2-1; TRBD1 aligns across 8 bases. Trimming took 4 bases from V and 7 from J; bases not matched to a gene: 6. In germline, CDR1 is LGHNT, CDR2 FRNRAP. The CDR3 runs 14 residues. The CDR3 region has the DNA TGTGCTAGTGGTTCCGGACAGGGCATAAATGAGCAGTTCTTC. Encoded protein: CASGSGQGINEQFF. The complete variable domain, with remaining parts taken from reference TRBV12-5 and TRBJ2-1, reads DARVTQTPRHKVTEMGQEVTMRCQPILGHNTVFWYRQTMMQGLELLAYFRNRAPLDDSGMPKDRFSAEMPDATLATLKIQPSEPRDSAVYFCASGSGQGINEQFFGPGTRLTVL.

Notes on this clone: Relative to the germline gene, one junction end is altered; a read error may explain this. The chain employs TRBV3-1 (or the pseudogene TRBV3-2) and TRBJ1-2; D is uncertain. CDR1 and CDR2 (germline): LGHDT, YNNKEL (reference sequence). This CDR3 region has 12 residues. CDR3 residues: CASSQLDGLYAF. The CDR3 DNA is TGTGCCAGCAGCCAATTGGACGGTCTTTACGCCTTC.